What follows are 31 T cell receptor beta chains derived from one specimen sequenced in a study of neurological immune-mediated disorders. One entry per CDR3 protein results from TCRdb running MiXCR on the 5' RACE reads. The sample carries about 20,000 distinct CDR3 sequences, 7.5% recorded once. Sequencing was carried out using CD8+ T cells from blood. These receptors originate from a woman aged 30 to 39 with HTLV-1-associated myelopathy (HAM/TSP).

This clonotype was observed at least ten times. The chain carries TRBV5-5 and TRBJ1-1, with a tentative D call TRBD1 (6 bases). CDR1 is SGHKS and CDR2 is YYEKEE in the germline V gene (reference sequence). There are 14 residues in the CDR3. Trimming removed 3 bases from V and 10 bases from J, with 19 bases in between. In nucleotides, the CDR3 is TGTGCCAGCAGCTCAAGACAGGATCACTGGAGAGCTTTCTTT. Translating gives CASSSRQDHWRAFF.

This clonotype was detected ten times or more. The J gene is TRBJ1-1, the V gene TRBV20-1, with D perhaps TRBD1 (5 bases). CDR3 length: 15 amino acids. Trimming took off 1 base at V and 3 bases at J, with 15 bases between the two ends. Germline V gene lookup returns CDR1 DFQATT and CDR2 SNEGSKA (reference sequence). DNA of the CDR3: TGCAGTGCTAGAGTGTTGGTTGTAGGGGACACTGAAGCTTTCTTT. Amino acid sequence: CSARVLVVGDTEAFF.

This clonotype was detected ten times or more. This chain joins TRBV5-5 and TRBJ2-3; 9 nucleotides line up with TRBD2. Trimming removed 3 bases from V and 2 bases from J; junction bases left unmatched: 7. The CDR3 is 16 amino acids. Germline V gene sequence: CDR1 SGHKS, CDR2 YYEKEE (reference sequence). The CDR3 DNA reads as TGTGCCAGCAGCTCGCTTAGCGGGGGAAACACAGATACGCAGTATTTT. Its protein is CASSSLSGGNTDTQYF.

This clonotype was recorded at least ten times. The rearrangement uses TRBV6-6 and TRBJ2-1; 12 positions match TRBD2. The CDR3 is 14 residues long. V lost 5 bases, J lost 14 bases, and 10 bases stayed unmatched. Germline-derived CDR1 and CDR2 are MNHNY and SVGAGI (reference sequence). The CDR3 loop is CASSHASGGAVEFF. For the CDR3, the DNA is TGTGCCAGCAGTCACGCTAGCGGGGGGGCCGTTGAGTTCTTC.

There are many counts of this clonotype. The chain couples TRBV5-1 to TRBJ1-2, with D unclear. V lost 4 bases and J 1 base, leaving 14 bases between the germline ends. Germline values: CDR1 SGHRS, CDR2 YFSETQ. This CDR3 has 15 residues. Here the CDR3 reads CASSLLDALNYGYTF. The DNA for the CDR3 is TGCGCCAGCAGCCTGTTGGACGCACTTAACTATGGCTACACCTTC.

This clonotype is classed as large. The CDR3 sequence: CSARDTLSGVAGNTIYF. DNA of the CDR3: TGCAGTGCTAGAGATACCTTGAGTGGGGTGGCTGGAAACACCATATATTTT. The chain has TRBV20-1 and TRBJ1-3; the D is unclear. V was shortened by 0 bases and J by 2 bases, with 17 bases between the two germline ends. This CDR3 has 17 amino acids. Germline CDR1 and CDR2: DFQATT and SNEGSKA (reference sequence).

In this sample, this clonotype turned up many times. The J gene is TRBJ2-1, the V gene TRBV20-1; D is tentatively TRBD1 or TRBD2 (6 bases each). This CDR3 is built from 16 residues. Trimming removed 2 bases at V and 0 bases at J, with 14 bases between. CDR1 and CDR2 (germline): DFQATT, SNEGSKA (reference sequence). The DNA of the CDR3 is TGCAGTGCTAGAAGCCGGGGGCGGAGCTCCTACAATGAGCAGTTCTTC. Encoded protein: CSARSRGRSSYNEQFF.

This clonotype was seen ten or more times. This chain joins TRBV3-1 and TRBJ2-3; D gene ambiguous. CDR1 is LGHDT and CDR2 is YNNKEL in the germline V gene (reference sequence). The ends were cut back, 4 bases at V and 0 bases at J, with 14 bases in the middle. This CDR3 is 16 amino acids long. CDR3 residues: CASSPPGPFSTDTQYF. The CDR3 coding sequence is TGTGCCAGCAGCCCGCCCGGCCCCTTCAGCACAGATACGCAGTATTTT.

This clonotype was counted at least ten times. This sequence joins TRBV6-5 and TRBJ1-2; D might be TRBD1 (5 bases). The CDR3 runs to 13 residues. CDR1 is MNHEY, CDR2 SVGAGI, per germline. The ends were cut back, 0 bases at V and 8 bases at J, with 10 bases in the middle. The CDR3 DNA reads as TGTGCCAGCAGTTACTCGGAAGGGGACGGCTACACCTTC. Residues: CASSYSEGDGYTF.

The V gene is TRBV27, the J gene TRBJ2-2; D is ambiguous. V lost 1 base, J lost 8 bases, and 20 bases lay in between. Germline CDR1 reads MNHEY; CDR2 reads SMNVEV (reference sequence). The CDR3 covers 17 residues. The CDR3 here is CASSLLGSDHRVGELFF. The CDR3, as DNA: TGTGCCAGCAGTTTATTGGGATCGGACCACCGTGTAGGGGAGCTGTTTTTT.

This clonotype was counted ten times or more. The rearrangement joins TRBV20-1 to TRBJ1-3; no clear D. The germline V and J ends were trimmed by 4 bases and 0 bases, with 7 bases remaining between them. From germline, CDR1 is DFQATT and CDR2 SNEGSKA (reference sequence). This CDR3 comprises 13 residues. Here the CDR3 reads CSATTGSGNTIYF. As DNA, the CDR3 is TGCAGTGCTACGACGGGCTCTGGAAACACCATATATTTT.

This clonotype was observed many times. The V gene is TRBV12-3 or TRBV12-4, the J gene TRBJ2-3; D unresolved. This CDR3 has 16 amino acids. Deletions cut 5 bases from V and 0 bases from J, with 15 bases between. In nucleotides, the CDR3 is TGTGCCAGCAGTCTGGGGATTGTATCAAGCACAGATACGCAGTATTTT. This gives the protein CASSLGIVSSTDTQYF.

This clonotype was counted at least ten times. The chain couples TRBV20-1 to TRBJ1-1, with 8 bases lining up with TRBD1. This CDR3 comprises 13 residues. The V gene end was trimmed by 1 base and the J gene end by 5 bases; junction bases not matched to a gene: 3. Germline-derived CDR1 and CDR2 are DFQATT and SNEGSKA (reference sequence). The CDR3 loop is CSARGRGQTEAFF. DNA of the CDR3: TGCAGTGCTAGAGGCAGGGGGCAAACTGAAGCTTTCTTT.

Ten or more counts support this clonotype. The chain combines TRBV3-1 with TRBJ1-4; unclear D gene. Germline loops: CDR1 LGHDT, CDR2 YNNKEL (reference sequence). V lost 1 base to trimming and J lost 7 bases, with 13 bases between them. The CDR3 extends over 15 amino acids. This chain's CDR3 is CASSQGESWSEKLFF. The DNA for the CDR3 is TGTGCCAGCAGCCAAGGGGAGTCCTGGAGTGAAAAACTGTTTTTT.

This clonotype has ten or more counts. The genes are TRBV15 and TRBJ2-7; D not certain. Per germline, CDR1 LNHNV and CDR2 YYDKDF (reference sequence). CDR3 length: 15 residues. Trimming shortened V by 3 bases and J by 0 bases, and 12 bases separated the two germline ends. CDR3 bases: TGTGCCACCAGCAGTTCCCGGGCCAGCTCCTACGAGCAGTACTTC. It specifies CATSSSRASSYEQYF.

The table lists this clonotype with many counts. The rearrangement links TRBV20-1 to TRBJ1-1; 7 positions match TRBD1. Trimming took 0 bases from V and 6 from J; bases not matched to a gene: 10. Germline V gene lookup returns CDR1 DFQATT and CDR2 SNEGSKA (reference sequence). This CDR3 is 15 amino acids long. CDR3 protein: CSARDPTGTVPEAFF. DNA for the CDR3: TGCAGTGCTAGAGACCCGACAGGGACTGTCCCTGAAGCTTTCTTT.

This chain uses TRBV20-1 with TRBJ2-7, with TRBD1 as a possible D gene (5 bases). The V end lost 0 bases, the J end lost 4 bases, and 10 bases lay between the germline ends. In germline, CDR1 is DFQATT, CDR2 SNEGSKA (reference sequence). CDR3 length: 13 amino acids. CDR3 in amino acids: CSARDRQGYEQYF. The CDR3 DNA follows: TGCAGTGCTAGAGATCGCCAGGGTTACGAGCAGTACTTC.

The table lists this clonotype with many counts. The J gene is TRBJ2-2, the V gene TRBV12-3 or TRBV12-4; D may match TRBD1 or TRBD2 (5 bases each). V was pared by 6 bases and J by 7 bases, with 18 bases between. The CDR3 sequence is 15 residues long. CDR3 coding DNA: TGTGCCAGCAGCCGTGGGGGTGAGGTAGGCGGGGAGCTGTTTTTT. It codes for CASSRGGEVGGELFF.

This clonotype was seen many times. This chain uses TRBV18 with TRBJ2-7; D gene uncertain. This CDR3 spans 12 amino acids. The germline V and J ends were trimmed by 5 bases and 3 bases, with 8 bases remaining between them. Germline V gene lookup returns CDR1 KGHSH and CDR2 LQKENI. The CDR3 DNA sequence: TGTGCCAGCTCAAGTGACGACTACGAGCAGTACTTC. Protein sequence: CASSSDDYEQYF.

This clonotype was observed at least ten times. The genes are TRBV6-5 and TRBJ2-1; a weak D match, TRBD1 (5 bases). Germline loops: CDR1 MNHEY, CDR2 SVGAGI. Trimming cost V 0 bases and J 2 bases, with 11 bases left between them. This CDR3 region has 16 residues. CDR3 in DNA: TGTGCCAGCAGTTACTCGATAGGGGTCACCTACAATGAGCAGTTCTTC. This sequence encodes CASSYSIGVTYNEQFF.

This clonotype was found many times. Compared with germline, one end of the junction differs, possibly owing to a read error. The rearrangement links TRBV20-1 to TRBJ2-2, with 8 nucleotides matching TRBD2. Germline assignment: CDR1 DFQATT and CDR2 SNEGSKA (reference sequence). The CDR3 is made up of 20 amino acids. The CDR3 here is CSARSDGGAVTYPNPGELFF. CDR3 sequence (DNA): TGCAGTGCTAGATCTGACGGGGGGGCGGTGACATACCCGAACCCCGGGGAGCTGTTTTTT.

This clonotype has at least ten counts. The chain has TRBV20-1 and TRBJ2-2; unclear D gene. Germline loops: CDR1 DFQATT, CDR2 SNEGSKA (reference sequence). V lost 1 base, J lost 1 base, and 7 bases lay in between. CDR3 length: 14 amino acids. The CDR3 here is CSARGNQNTGELFF. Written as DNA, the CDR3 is TGCAGTGCTAGAGGGAATCAGAACACCGGGGAGCTGTTTTTT.

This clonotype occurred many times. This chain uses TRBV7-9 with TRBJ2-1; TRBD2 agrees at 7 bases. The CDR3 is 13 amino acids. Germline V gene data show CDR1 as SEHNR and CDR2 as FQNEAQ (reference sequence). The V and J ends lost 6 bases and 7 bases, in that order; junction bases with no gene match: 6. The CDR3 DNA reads TGTGCCAGCAGTCCGGGGGGTAGAAATGAGCAGTTCTTC. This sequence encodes CASSPGGRNEQFF.

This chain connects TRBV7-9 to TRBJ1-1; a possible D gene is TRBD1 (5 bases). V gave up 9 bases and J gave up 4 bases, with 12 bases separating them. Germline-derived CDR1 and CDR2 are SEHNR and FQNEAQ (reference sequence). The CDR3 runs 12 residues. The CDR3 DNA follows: TGTGCCAGATGTGCAGGGTGCACTGAAGCTTTCTTT. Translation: CARCAGCTEAFF.

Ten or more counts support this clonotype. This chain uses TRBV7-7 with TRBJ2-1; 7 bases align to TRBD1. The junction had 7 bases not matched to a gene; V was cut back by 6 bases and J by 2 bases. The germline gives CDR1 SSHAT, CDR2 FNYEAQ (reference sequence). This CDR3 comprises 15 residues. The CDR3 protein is CASSRTGGAYNEQFF. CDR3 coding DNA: TGTGCCAGCAGTCGGACAGGTGGGGCCTACAATGAGCAGTTCTTC.

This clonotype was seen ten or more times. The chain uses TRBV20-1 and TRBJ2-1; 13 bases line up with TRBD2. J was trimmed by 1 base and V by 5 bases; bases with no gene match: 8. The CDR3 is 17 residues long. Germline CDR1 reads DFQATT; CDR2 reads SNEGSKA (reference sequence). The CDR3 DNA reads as TGCAGTGCTTGCCGGACTAGCGGGGGTGCGTCCTACAATGAGCAGTTCTTC. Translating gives CSACRTSGGASYNEQFF.

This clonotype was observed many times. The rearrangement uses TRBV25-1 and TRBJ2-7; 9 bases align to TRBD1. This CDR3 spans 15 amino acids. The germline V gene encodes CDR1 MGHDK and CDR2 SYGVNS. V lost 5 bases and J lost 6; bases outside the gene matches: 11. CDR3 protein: CASSPPRDRDFEQYF. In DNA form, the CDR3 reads TGTGCCAGCAGTCCACCCCGGGACAGGGATTTCGAGCAGTACTTC.

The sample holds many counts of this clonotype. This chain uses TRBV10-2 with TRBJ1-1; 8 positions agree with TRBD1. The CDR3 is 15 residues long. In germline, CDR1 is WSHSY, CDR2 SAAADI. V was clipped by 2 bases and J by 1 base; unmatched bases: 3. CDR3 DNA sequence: TGCGCCAGCAGTGAGCCCGGGACAGGGAACACTGAAGCTTTCTTT. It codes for CASSEPGTGNTEAFF.

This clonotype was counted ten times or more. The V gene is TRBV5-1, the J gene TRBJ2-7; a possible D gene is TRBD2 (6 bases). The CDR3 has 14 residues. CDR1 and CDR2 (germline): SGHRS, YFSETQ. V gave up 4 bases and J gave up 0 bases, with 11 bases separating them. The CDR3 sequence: CASSVGGSSYEQYF. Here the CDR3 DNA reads TGCGCCAGCAGCGTGGGAGGCAGCTCCTACGAGCAGTACTTC. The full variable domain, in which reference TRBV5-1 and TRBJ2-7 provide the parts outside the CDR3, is KAGVTQTPRYLIKTRGQQVTLSCSPISGHRSVSWYQQTPGQGLQFLFEYFSETQRNKGNFPGRFSGRQFSNSRSEMNVSTLELGDSALYLCASSVGGSSYEQYFGPGTRLTVT.

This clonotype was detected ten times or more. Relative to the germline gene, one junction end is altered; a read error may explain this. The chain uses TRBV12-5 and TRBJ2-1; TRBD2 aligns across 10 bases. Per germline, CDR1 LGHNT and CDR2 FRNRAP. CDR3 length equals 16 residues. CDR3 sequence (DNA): TGTGCTAGTGGTTTTGATAGCGGGGGGCCTTACATTGAGCAGTTCTTC. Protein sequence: CASGFDSGGPYIEQFF.

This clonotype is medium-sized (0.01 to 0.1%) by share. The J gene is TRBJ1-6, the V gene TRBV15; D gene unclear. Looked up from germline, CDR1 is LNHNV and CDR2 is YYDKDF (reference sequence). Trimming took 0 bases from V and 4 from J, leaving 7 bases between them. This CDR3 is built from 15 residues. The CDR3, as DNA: TGTGCCACCAGCAGAGATGGGCATTATAATTCACCCCTCCACTTT. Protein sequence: CATSRDGHYNSPLHF.